This T cell receptor beta chain is from a study of response to subunit inactivated influenza vaccine (dated by TCRdb to 2016 to 2019). Background on the whole study: To follow how T cells responded to a trivalent subunit inactivated influenza vaccine, the researchers relied on deep quantitative profiling of the T cell receptor repertoire.

What the research found in general, with its limitations: The authors suggested that each seasonal influenza vaccination may recruit only a limited number of new T cells.

Library creation used RT-PCR. The run used an Illumina HiSeq 2500. TCRdb redid the processing of the public reads, applying fastp at Q25 and MiXCR, and retained in-frame beta chains. Duplicate CDR3 protein sequences are folded into a single record with the most common DNA and genes. Here the sample has about 540,000 distinct CDR3 sequences; roughly a quarter occur a single time. In total, the top ten clones hold around 2.8% of the sample. The germline V gene encodes CDR1 SGHDT and CDR2 YYEEEE. From V the trimming removes 1 base and from J it removes 1 base, while the gene matches leave 4 bases of the junction unaccounted for. There are 15 amino acids in the CDR3, from cysteine to phenylalanine inclusive. The CDR3 DNA has 45 bases and is translated from base 1. This clonotype was counted between two and nine times. Its antigen specificity is not known. No base qualities exist here, and no much larger clone lies one base off it.

The same data also contributed to another study, on T cells expressing NK-cell markers. From that second study: TCR beta cDNA libraries were made by 5'RACE template switching that added a universal primer site and unique molecular identifiers. Three sorted T-cell subsets (CD3+CD56+NKG2C+, CD3+CD56+NKG2C- and CD3+CD56-NKG2C+) from about 8 donors had their TCR beta-chain repertoires profiled. Of the eight sequenced donors, seven were found to be HCMV-seropositive and one was found to be HCMV-seronegative. To restrict sorting to alphabetaTCR-expressing T cells, an anti-gammadeltaTCR antibody was added in several experiments. In several donors, the dominant CD3+CD56+NKG2C+ clonotypes were among the top 10 CD8+ clonotypes and accounted for roughly 1.0-7.5% of CD8+ T cells. Those dominant clonotypes were again the most abundant among CD3+CD56-NKG2C+ cells in a few donors, at about 28.3-65%. Whether the expanded NKG2C-expressing T cell clones were specific for HCMV antigens remained unclear. All eight donors whose samples were sequenced were randomly selected healthy volunteers, three of them men and five women. To determine HCMV serostatus, a commercial ELISA kit was used to detect HCMV-specific IgG in serum. Peripheral blood mononuclear cells were isolated from blood by Ficoll density gradient centrifugation. Magnetic immunoseparation with Miltenyi isolation kits was used to isolate CD4+ and CD8+ T cells from PBMC. cDNA synthesis was primed from the TCR beta constant segment, followed by two successive PCR amplification steps. Libraries were sequenced as 2 x 150 bp reads on Illumina HiSeq 2000/2500, MiSeq or NextSeq. MIGEC was used to demultiplex reads and group reads by UMI, and MiTCR was used to assemble and quantify clonotypes. Only TCR cDNA sequences supported by at least two reads were kept to exclude erroneous sequences. The tcR package was used for downstream repertoire analysis, and clonotypes were matched across fractions by CDR3 nucleotide sequence plus V segment. VDJmatch was used to annotate antigen specificity against VDJdb, with one amino acid substitution in CDR3 allowed.

This sequence uses TRBV5-6 and TRBJ2-5, and 7 junction bases match TRBD2. Source: CD4+ T cells sorted from PBMCs, taken approximately 13 days after vaccination. This sequence originates from a man aged 50 to 60 who received an inactivated influenza vaccine. Donor details come from another sample of the same person, matched by shared clones. In nucleotides, the sequence is TGTGCCAGCAGCTTGATACTAGCGATCCAAGAGACCCAGTACTTC. Protein translation: CASSLILAIQETQYF.